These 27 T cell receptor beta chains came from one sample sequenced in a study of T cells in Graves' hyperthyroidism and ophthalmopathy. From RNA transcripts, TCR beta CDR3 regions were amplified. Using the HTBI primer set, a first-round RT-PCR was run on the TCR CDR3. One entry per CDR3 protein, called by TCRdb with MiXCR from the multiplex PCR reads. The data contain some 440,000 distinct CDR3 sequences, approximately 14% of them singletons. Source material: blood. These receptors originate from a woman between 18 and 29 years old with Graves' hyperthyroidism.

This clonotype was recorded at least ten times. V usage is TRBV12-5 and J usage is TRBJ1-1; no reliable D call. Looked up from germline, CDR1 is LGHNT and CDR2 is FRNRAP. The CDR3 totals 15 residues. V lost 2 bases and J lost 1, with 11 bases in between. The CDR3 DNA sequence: TGTGCTAGTGGTTTGCTTCCCCCGACGAACACTGAAGCTTTCTTT. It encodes CASGLLPPTNTEAFF.

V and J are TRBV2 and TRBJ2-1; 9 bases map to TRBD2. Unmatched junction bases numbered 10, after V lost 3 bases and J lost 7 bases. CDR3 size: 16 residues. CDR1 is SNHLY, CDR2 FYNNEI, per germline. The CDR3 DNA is TGTGCCAGCAGTGAGGAAGCGGGGGGCCCTCAGAATGAGCAGTTCTTC. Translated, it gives CASSEEAGGPQNEQFF.

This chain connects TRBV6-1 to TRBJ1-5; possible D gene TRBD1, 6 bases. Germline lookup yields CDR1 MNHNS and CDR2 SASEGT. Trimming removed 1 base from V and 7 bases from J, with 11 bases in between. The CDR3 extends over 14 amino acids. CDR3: CASSEVGGRQPQHF. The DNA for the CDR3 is TGTGCCAGCAGTGAAGTCGGGGGCCGGCAGCCCCAGCATTTT.

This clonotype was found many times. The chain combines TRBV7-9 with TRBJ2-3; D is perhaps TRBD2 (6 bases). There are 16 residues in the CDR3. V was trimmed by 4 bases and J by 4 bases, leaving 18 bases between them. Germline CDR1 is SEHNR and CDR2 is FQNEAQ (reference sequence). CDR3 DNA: TGTGCCAGCAGCTCTCGGACTGTGCAGCGGGCAGATACGCAGTATTTT. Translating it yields CASSSRTVQRADTQYF.

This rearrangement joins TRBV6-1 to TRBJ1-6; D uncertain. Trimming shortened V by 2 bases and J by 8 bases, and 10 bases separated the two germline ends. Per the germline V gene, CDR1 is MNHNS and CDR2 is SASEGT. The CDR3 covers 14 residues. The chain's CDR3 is CASSESREYSPLHF. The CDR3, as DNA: TGTGCCAGCAGTGAAAGCCGGGAATATTCACCCCTCCACTTT.

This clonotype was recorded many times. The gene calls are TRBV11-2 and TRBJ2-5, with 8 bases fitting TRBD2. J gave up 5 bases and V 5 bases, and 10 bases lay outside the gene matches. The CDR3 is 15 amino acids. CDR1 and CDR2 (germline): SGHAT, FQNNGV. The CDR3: CASSPTSVGGETQYF. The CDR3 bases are TGTGCCAGCAGCCCGACTAGCGTAGGGGGGGAGACCCAGTACTTC.

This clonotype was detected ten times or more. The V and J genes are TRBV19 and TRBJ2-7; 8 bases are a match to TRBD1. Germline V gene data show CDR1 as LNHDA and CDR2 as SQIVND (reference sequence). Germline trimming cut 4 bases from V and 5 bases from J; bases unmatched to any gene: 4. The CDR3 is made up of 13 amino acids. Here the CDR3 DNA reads TGTGCCAGTAGTACGCAGGGGGCAGACGAGCAGTACTTC. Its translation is CASSTQGADEQYF.

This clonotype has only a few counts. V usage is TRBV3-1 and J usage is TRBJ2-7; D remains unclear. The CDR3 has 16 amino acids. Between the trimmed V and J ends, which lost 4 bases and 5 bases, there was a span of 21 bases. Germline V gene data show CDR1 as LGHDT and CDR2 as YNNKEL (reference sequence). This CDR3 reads CASSPKNLFGSHEQYF. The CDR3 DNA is TGTGCCAGCAGCCCGAAAAATCTTTTCGGGTCCCACGAGCAGTACTTC.

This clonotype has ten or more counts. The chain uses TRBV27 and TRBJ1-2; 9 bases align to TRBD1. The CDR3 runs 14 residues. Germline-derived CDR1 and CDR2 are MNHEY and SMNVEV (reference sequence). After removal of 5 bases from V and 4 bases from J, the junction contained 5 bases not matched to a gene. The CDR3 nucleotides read TGTGCCAGCAGTCAGGGGACAGGGTTCTATGGCTACACCTTC. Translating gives CASSQGTGFYGYTF.

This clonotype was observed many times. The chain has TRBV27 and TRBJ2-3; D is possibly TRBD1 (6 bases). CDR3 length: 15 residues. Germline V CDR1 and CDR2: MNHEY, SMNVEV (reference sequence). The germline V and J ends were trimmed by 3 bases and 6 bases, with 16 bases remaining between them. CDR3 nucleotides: TGTGCCAGCAGTTTGGGGACAACCTTTTCGGATACGCAGTATTTT. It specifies CASSLGTTFSDTQYF.

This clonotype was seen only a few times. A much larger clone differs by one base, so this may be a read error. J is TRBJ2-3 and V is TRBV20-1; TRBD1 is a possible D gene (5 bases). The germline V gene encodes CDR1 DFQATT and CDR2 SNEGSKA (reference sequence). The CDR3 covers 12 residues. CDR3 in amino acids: CSASSSTGTQYF. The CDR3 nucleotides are TGCAGCGCATCAAGCAGCACAGGTACGCAGTATTTT.

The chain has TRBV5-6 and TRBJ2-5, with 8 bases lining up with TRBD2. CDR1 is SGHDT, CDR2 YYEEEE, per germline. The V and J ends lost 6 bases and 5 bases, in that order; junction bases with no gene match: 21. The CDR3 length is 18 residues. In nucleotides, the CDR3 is TGTGCCAGCACCCGAGACAGACTATCTCTGACTAGCGAGGAGACCCAGTACTTC. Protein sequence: CASTRDRLSLTSEETQYF.

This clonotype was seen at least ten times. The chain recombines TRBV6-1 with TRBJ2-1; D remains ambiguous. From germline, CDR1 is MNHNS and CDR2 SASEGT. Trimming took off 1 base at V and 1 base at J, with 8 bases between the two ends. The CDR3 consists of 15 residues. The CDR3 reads CASSEDRWSYNEQFF. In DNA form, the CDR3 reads TGTGCCAGCAGTGAAGACCGGTGGTCCTACAATGAGCAGTTCTTC.

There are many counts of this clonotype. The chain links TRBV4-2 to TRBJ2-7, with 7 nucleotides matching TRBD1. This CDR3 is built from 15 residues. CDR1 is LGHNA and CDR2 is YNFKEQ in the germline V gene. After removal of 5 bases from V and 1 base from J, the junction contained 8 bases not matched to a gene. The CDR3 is CASSSQVTGSYEQYF. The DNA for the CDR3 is TGTGCCAGCAGCTCCCAAGTGACAGGGTCCTACGAGCAGTACTTC.

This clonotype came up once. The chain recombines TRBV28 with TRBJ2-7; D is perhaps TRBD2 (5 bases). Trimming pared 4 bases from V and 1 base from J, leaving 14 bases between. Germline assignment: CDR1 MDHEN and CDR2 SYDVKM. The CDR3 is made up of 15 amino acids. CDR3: CASSSTVRGSYEQYF. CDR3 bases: TGTGCCAGCAGTTCGACCGTTAGAGGGTCCTACGAGCAGTACTTC.

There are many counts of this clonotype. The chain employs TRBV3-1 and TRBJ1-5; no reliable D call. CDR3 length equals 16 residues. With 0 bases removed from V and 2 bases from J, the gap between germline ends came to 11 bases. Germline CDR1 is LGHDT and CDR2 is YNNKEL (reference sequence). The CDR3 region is CASSQDWQVGNQPQHF. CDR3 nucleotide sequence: TGTGCCAGCAGCCAAGATTGGCAGGTGGGCAATCAGCCCCAGCATTTT.

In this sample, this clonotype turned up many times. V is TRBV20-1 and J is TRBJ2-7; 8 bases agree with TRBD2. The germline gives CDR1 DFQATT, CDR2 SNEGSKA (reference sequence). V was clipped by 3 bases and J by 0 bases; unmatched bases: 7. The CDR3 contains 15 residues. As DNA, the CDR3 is TGCAGTGCTAGGGACCCCGGGACTAGCTCCTACGAGCAGTACTTC. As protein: CSARDPGTSSYEQYF.

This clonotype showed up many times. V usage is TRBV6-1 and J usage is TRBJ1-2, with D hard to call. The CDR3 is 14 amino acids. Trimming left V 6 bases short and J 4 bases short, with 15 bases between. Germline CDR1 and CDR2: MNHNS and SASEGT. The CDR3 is CASSAETGVYGYTF. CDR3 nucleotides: TGTGCCAGCAGCGCAGAAACTGGGGTCTATGGCTACACCTTC.

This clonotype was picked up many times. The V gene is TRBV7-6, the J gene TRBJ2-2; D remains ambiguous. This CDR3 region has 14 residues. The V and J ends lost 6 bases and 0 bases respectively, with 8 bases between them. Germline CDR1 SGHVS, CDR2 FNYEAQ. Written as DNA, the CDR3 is TGTGCCAGCAGATCAAACGCGAACACCGGGGAGCTGTTTTTT. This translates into CASRSNANTGELFF.

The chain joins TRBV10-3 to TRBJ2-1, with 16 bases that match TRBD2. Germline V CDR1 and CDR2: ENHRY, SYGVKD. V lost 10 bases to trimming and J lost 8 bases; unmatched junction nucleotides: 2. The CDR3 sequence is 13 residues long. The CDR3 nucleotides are TGTGCCACCGGGACTAGCGGGGGGGATGAGCAGTTCTTC. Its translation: CATGTSGGDEQFF.

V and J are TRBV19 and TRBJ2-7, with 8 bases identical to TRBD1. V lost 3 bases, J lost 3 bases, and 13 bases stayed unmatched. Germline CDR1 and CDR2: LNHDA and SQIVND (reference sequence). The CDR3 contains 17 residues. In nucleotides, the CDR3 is TGTGCCAGTAGTATCTGGCACACAGGGGGAATTTTCTACGAGCAGTACTTC. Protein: CASSIWHTGGIFYEQYF.

CDR3 amino acids: CASSLGSGIQETQYF. CDR3 DNA sequence: TGTGCCAGCAGCTTGGGTAGCGGGATCCAAGAGACCCAGTACTTC. The chain links TRBV5-4 to TRBJ2-5; 8 nucleotides line up with TRBD2. V dropped 0 bases and J dropped 1; count of bases not matched to a gene: 2. The CDR3 extends over 15 amino acids. In germline, CDR1 is SGHNT, CDR2 YYREEE (reference sequence).

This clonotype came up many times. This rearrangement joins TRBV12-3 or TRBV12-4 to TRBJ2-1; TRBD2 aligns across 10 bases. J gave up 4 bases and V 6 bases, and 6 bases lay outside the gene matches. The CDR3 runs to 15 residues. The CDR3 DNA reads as TGTGCCAGCAGCGGAGGACTAGCGGAATACAATGAGCAGTTCTTC. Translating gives CASSGGLAEYNEQFF.

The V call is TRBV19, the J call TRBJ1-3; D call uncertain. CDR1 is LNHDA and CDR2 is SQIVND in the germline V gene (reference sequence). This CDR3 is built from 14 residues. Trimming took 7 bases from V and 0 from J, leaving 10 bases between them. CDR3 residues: CASINRYSGNTIYF. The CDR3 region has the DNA TGTGCCAGTATTAATAGGTACTCTGGAAACACCATATATTTT.

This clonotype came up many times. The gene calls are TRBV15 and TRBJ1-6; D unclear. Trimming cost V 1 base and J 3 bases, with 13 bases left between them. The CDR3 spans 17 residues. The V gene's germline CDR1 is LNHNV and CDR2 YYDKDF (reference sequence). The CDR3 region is CATSRGWRTYYNSPLHF. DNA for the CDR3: TGTGCCACCAGCAGAGGATGGCGGACCTACTATAATTCACCCCTCCACTTT.

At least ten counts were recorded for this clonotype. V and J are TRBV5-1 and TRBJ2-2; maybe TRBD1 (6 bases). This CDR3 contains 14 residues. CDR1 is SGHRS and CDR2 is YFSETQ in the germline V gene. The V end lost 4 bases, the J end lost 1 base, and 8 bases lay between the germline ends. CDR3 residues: CASSVGQNTGELFF. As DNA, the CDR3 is TGCGCCAGCAGCGTGGGACAGAACACCGGGGAGCTGTTTTTT.

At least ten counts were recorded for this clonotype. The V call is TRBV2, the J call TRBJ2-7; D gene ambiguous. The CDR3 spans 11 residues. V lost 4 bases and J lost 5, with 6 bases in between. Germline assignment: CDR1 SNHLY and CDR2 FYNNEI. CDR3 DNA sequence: TGTGCCAGCAGTGGGTGGAACGAGCAGTACTTC. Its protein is CASSGWNEQYF.